A single sample gave rise to the 28 T cell receptor beta chains below, sequenced in a study of cytomegalovirus exposure and HLA in healthy donors. Primers for the PCR totalled 60 Vbeta and 13 Jbeta. Measured with immunoSEQ multiplex PCR; TCRdb has only the in-frame clones, and not every one. In the table there are roughly 100,000 clones, about 76% of which are singletons. Material: PBMCs. The receptors come from a woman aged 45-60 years in good health and CMV-seropositive.

In its sample, this clone was seen a few times. CDR3 bases: TGTGCCAGCAGTGTATGGCAACCTGGAAACACCATATATTTT. This sequence encodes CASSVWQPGNTIYF. The chain uses TRBV6-5 and TRBJ1-3; D unresolved. Germline CDR1 MNHEY, CDR2 SVGAGI. The CDR3 totals 14 residues. V lost 5 bases to trimming and J lost 2 bases, with 10 bases between them.

The chain's CDR3 is CSVDYTAEAFF. CDR3 coding DNA: TGCAGCGTTGACTACACAGCTGAAGCTTTCTTT. This chain joins TRBV29-1 and TRBJ1-1, with D uncertain. V lost 3 bases, J lost 6 bases, and 8 bases lay in between. CDR3 length: 11 amino acids. In germline, CDR1 is SQVTM, CDR2 ANQGSEA.

V is TRBV7-3 and J is TRBJ2-5, with 7 bases fitting TRBD1. The length of the CDR3 is 13 residues. In germline, CDR1 is SGHTA, CDR2 FQGTGA. The trim removed 5 bases at V and 1 base at J, leaving 1 base unmatched. The chain's CDR3 is CASSRDSQETQYF. In nucleotides, the CDR3 is TGTGCCAGCAGCAGGGACAGCCAAGAGACCCAGTACTTC.

This clone turned up a few times. The chain combines TRBV28 with TRBJ2-2, with D hard to call. Germline V lookup: CDR1 MDHEN, CDR2 SYDVKM. The CDR3 has 13 residues. Trimming took 6 bases from V and 4 from J, leaving 9 bases between them. For the CDR3, the DNA is TGTGCCAGCAGGAGGTTGGGCACCGGGGAGCTGTTTTTT. This translates into CASRRLGTGELFF. The full variable domain, in which reference TRBV28 and TRBJ2-2 provide the parts outside the CDR3, is DVKVTQSSRYLVKRTGEKVFLECVQDMDHENMFWYRQDPGLGLRLIYFSYDVKMKEKGDIPEGYSVSREKKERFSLILESASTNQTSMYLCASRRLGTGELFFGEGSRLTVL.

The chain uses TRBV28 and TRBJ1-5, with TRBD1 matching 7 bases. Germline CDR1 and CDR2: MDHEN and SYDVKM. With V trimmed by 5 bases and J by 3 bases, 13 bases remained unmatched. The CDR3 contains 17 residues. This chain's CDR3 is CASSTPLATGHNQPQHF. In DNA, the CDR3 is TGTGCCAGCAGTACCCCCCTCGCGACAGGGCACAATCAGCCCCAGCATTTT. The variable domain in full, completed from reference TRBV28 and TRBJ1-5, reads DVKVTQSSRYLVKRTGEKVFLECVQDMDHENMFWYRQDPGLGLRLIYFSYDVKMKEKGDIPEGYSVSREKKERFSLILESASTNQTSMYLCASSTPLATGHNQPQHFGDGTRLSIL.

V usage is TRBV30 and J usage is TRBJ1-5; D is unresolved. The germline V gene has CDR1 GTSNPN and CDR2 SVGIG (reference sequence). V lost 2 bases and J lost 1, with 27 bases in between. The CDR3 covers 20 residues. The CDR3 coding sequence is TGTGCCTGGAGTAAATACAGCTTGCTGGTCTCTCGGGAGAGCAATCAGCCCCAGCATTTT. Its protein product is CAWSKYSLLVSRESNQPQHF.

The V gene is TRBV10-3, the J gene TRBJ2-2; 11 positions match TRBD1. Per germline, CDR1 ENHRY and CDR2 SYGVKD. V shed 5 bases and J 1 base; nucleotides not matched to a gene: 9. The CDR3 extends over 18 amino acids. The CDR3 reads CAISYSQDRGLNTGELFF. The CDR3, as DNA: TGTGCCATCAGTTACAGCCAGGACAGGGGGCTGAACACCGGGGAGCTGTTTTTT.

This chain links TRBV5-5 with TRBJ1-6, with TRBD1 as a possible D gene (5 bases). Germline V gene sequence: CDR1 SGHKS, CDR2 YYEKEE (reference sequence). The ends were cut back, 2 bases at V and 7 bases at J, with 16 bases in the middle. The CDR3 covers 16 residues. The CDR3 sequence is CASSFSRAKGNSPLHF. DNA of the CDR3: TGTGCCAGCAGCTTCTCCAGGGCGAAGGGAAATTCACCCCTCCACTTT. Complete variable domain (other parts from reference TRBV5-5 and TRBJ1-6): DAGVTQSPTHLIKTRGQQVTLRCSPISGHKSVSWYQQVLGQGPQFIFQYYEKEERGRGNFPDRFSARQFPNYSSELNVNALLLGDSALYLCASSFSRAKGNSPLHFGNGTRLTVT.

The rearrangement links TRBV6-1 to TRBJ2-5; D not certain. The J call is uncertain, as TRBJ2-7 better fits the DNA end. Germline loops: CDR1 MNHNS, CDR2 SASEGT. This CDR3 spans 13 amino acids. In DNA form, the CDR3 reads TGTGCCAGCGTGGCAGAGGCGTCCTACGAGCAGTACTTC. The encoded protein is CASVAEASYEQYF.

This chain joins TRBV4-2 and TRBJ2-3, with 9 bases that match TRBD1. V was clipped by 1 base and J by 3 bases; unmatched bases: 8. This CDR3 spans 17 amino acids. Germline loops: CDR1 LGHNA, CDR2 YNFKEQ. CDR3 bases: TGTGCCAGCAGCCAAGTAACCGGGACAGGGAATACAGATACGCAGTATTTT. Translating it yields CASSQVTGTGNTDTQYF.

This clone showed up just a few times. The V and J genes are TRBV5-1 and TRBJ2-1, with 7 bases matching TRBD2. The length of the CDR3 is 15 residues. Trimming cost V 0 bases and J 3 bases; bases outside gene matches: 3. Germline V gene lookup returns CDR1 SGHRS and CDR2 YFSETQ. The CDR3 spells CASSLGGGGYNEQFF. For the CDR3, the DNA is TGCGCCAGCAGCTTGGGGGGCGGGGGCTACAATGAGCAGTTCTTC.

DNA of the CDR3: TGTGCCAGTAGTCAGGGGTTGGTGGGCAATCAGCCCCAGCATTTT. Its translation is CASSQGLVGNQPQHF. The chain combines TRBV19 with TRBJ1-5; D is possibly TRBD1 (6 bases). Looked up from germline, CDR1 is LNHDA and CDR2 is SQIVND (reference sequence). V was cut by 5 bases and J by 2 bases, with 13 bases left in between. The CDR3 runs 15 residues.

This clone appeared a few times. J is TRBJ1-1 and V is TRBV28, with a possible D match to TRBD1 (5 bases). Germline CDR1 and CDR2: MDHEN and SYDVKM. V lost 2 bases, J lost 7 bases, and 8 bases lay in between. The CDR3 is 12 amino acids. For the CDR3, the DNA is TGTGCCAGCAGTTTACTGCAGGGTGAAGCTTTCTTT. As protein: CASSLLQGEAFF.

The rearrangement joins TRBV7-2 to TRBJ1-6, with 8 bases lining up with TRBD1. Per the germline V gene, CDR1 is SGHTA and CDR2 is FQGNSA. The V segment lost 2 bases and the J segment 7 bases; nucleotides outside the gene matches: 1. The CDR3 totals 14 residues. The CDR3 DNA reads as TGTGCCAGCAGCTTAAGACAGGGGAATTCACCCCTCCACTTT. The encoded protein is CASSLRQGNSPLHF.

This chain links TRBV7-2 with TRBJ1-6; D may be TRBD1 (5 bases). The CDR3 covers 15 residues. Trimming pared 3 bases from V and 7 bases from J, leaving 13 bases between. CDR1 and CDR2 from the germline V gene are SGHTA and FQGNSA. The CDR3 loop reads CASSLRTRDNSPLHF. The CDR3 DNA follows: TGTGCCAGCAGCTTGAGAACGCGGGACAATTCACCCCTCCACTTT.

The chain combines TRBV7-2 with TRBJ1-3; D possibly corresponds to TRBD1 (6 bases). There are 14 residues in the CDR3. CDR1 is SGHTA and CDR2 is FQGNSA in the germline V gene. V shed 4 bases and J shed 2 bases, with 9 bases lying between them. The DNA for the CDR3 is TGTGCCAGCAGCTCAAACAGGGCTGGAAACACCATATATTTT. Amino acid sequence: CASSSNRAGNTIYF.

This chain links TRBV28 with TRBJ2-5, with unresolved D. The J call may be in error: the DNA end matches TRBJ2-7 better. From germline, CDR1 is MDHEN and CDR2 SYDVKM. CDR3 size: 13 residues. CDR3 nucleotide sequence: TGTGCCAGCAGTTTTTGGAGAGCCGACGAGCAGTACTTC. This gives the protein CASSFWRADEQYF.

The J gene is TRBJ2-3, the V gene TRBV11-1, with a tentative D call TRBD2 (5 bases). V lost 2 bases, J lost 2 bases, and 8 bases lay in between. The germline CDR1 and CDR2 sequences are SGHAT and FQDESV (reference sequence). The CDR3 contains 14 residues. CDR3 DNA sequence: TGTGCCAGCAGCTTAAACGGGAACACAGATACGCAGTATTTT. Its translation is CASSLNGNTDTQYF.

This clone has a handful of counts. This chain links TRBV6-5 with TRBJ1-2; perhaps TRBD1 as D (6 bases). Germline V gene sequence: CDR1 MNHEY, CDR2 SVGAGI. Trimming removed 5 bases at V and 4 bases at J, with 11 bases between. The CDR3 covers 13 residues. CDR3 nucleotide sequence: TGTGCCAGCAGTCCCCAGGGGATCTATGGCTACACCTTC. Translated: CASSPQGIYGYTF.

This chain joins TRBV9 and TRBJ2-3; 9 bases line up with TRBD1. Trimming cost V 0 bases and J 1 base; bases outside gene matches: 0. The germline gives CDR1 SGDLS, CDR2 YYNGEE. The CDR3 is 15 residues long. CDR3 amino acids: CASSVGTGGTDTQYF. The CDR3 region has the DNA TGTGCCAGCAGCGTAGGGACAGGGGGCACAGATACGCAGTATTTT.

This sequence joins TRBV5-5 and TRBJ1-1, with 8 bases fitting TRBD1. The length of the CDR3 is 16 residues. Germline CDR1 is SGHKS and CDR2 is YYEKEE (reference sequence). Trimming cost V 4 bases and J 8 bases; bases outside gene matches: 16. CDR3 amino acids: CASSPEINRQGKEAFF. Written as DNA, the CDR3 is TGTGCCAGCAGCCCAGAAATAAACCGACAGGGGAAAGAAGCTTTCTTT.

This chain uses TRBV19 with TRBJ1-3, with D tentatively TRBD1 (6 bases). CDR3 length: 12 amino acids. With 9 bases removed from V and 0 bases from J, the gap between germline ends came to 6 bases. CDR1 is LNHDA, CDR2 SQIVND, per germline (reference sequence). The CDR3 spells CASRGSGNTIYF. The CDR3 nucleotides read TGTGCCAGCAGGGGCTCTGGAAACACCATATATTTT.

The rearrangement links TRBV6-5 to TRBJ2-7, with no clear D. Germline V gives CDR1 MNHEY, CDR2 SVGAGI. The V end was cut by 5 bases, the J end by 6 bases, with 11 bases between. CDR3 size: 12 residues. Written as DNA, the CDR3 is TGTGCCAGCAGTCCCTCTCCGGGCGAGCAGTACTTC. It yields the protein CASSPSPGEQYF.

This clone came up a few times. The rearrangement joins TRBV30 to TRBJ1-4, with a possible D match to TRBD1 (5 bases). Deletions cut 0 bases from V and 14 bases from J, with 16 bases between. Looked up from germline, CDR1 is GTSNPN and CDR2 is SVGIG (reference sequence). The CDR3 extends over 13 amino acids. The CDR3 is CAWSVRIRDSLFF. The CDR3 nucleotides read TGTGCCTGGAGTGTACGAATAAGAGACAGTCTGTTTTTT.

The chain combines TRBV4-2 with TRBJ2-3, with D perhaps matching TRBD2 (7 bases). The CDR3 extends over 17 amino acids. CDR1 is LGHNA, CDR2 YNFKEQ, per germline. Trimming shortened V by 1 base and J by 6 bases, and 20 bases separated the two germline ends. As DNA, the CDR3 is TGTGCCAGCAGCCAAGTACTAAGGGGGGGGGCCGGCGATACGCAGTATTTT. Translation: CASSQVLRGGAGDTQYF.

The J gene is TRBJ2-3, the V gene TRBV11-1; a possible D gene is TRBD1 (5 bases). The germline CDR1 and CDR2 sequences are SGHAT and FQDESV (reference sequence). The length of the CDR3 is 15 residues. V shed 5 bases and J shed 2 bases, with 14 bases lying between them. Here the CDR3 DNA reads TGTGCCAGCAGCCAAGGGGTCACCAACACAGATACGCAGTATTTT. This codes for CASSQGVTNTDTQYF.

CDR3 coding DNA: TGTGCCAGCAGTTTTGACAGGCGCCCTGGAAACACCATATATTTT. It yields the protein CASSFDRRPGNTIYF. V usage is TRBV27 and J usage is TRBJ1-3; TRBD1 might be the D (6 bases). V lost 3 bases and J lost 2, with 11 bases in between. The CDR3 spans 15 residues. Germline lookup yields CDR1 MNHEY and CDR2 SMNVEV (reference sequence).

This chain connects TRBV6-6 to TRBJ1-2; the D is unclear. The V and J ends lost 8 bases and 3 bases respectively, with 16 bases between them. This CDR3 region has 14 residues. The germline V gene encodes CDR1 MNHNY and CDR2 SVGAGI (reference sequence). CDR3 DNA sequence: TGTGCCAGCTTATACGGGGATTCTGACTATGGCTACACCTTC. This codes for CASLYGDSDYGYTF.